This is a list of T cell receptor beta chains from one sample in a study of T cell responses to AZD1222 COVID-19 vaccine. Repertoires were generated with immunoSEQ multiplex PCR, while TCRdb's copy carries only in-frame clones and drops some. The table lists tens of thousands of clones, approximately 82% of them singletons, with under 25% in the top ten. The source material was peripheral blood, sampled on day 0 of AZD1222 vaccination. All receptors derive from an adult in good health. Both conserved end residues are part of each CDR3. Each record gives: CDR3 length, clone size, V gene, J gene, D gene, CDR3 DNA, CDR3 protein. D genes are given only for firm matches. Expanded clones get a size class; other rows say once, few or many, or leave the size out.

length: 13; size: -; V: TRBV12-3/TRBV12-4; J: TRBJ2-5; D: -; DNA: TGTGCCAGCAAAGAGGGGTTGGGGGAGACCCAGTACTTC; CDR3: CASKEGLGETQYF
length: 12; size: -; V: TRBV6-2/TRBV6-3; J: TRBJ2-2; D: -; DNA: TGTGCCAGCAGTCACTACGGCGGGGAGCTGTTTTTT; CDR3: CASSHYGGELFF
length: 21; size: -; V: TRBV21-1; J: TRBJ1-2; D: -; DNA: TGTGCCAGCAGCAACGGCTTGGAGGGGAGCGCCGGCGATAGCTTGGCCTATGGCTACACCTTC; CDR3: CASSNGLEGSAGDSLAYGYTF
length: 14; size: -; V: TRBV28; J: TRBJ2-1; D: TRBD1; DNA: TGTGCCAGCAGTTTCTCTCTACAGGGGTATGAGCAGTTCTTC; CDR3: CASSFSLQGYEQFF
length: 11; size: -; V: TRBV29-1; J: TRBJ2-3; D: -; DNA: TGCAGCGTTGAATCCACAGATACGCAGTATTTT; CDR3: CSVESTDTQYF
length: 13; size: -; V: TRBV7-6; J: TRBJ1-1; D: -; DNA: TGTGCCAGCAGCTTGGGGGAGAACACTGAAGCTTTCTTT; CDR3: CASSLGENTEAFF
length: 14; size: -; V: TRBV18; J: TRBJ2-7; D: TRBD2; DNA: TGTGCCAGCTCACCGGCGGGAGGGGGTGACGAGCAGTACTTC; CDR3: CASSPAGGGDEQYF
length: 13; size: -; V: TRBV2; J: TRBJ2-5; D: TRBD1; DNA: TGTGCCAGCAGAGAAGACAGGGAAGAGACCCAGTACTTC; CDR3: CASREDREETQYF
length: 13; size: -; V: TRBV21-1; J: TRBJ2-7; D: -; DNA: TGTGCCAGCAGAAGCTCACAGTGGGACGAGCAGTACTTC; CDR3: CASRSSQWDEQYF
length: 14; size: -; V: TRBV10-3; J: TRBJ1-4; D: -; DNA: TGTGCCATCAGAAAGGTGGGGATAAATGAAAAGCTGTTTTTT; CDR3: CAIRKVGINEKLFF
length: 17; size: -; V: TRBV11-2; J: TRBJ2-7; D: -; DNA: TGTGCCAGCAGCTTAGATCCCGGGGCCCTAAGCTCCTACGAGCAGTACTTC; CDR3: CASSLDPGALSSYEQYF
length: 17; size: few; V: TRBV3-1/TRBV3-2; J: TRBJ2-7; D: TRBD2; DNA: TGTGCCAGCAGCCAACTAGCGGGAGAGGGGGATCCTTACGAGCAGTACTTC; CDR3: CASSQLAGEGDPYEQYF